This TCR beta chain came from a study of OX40 agonist ivuxolimab in advanced cancers. The wider study: The study treated patients with ivuxolimab, an agonistic anti-OX40 (CD134) antibody.

TCRdb's table, derived via immunoSEQ multiplex PCR, lists solely in-frame clones and lacks some. The sample consists of some 74,000 clones, about 87% of them appearing once. In this sample, this clone turned up once. The length of the CDR3 is 14 residues. The germline gives CDR1 SGHRS, CDR2 YFSETQ. Trimming took 5 bases from V and 8 from J, leaving 17 bases between them. The receptor was derived from an adult with an advanced solid tumor such as melanoma, head and neck, liver or kidney cancer. This material consisted of CD4+ or CD8+ T cells sorted from blood, taken in a trial of the OX40 agonist ivuxolimab. The rearrangement joins TRBV5-1 to TRBJ2-1, with D unclear. The chain's CDR3 is CASSPVIRGDEQFF. The DNA of the CDR3 is TGCGCCAGCAGTCCCGTGATTCGTGGGGATGAGCAGTTCTTC. Full variable domain (missing parts from reference TRBV5-1 and TRBJ2-1): KAGVTQTPRYLIKTRGQQVTLSCSPISGHRSVSWYQQTPGQGLQFLFEYFSETQRNKGNFPGRFSGRQFSNSRSEMNVSTLELGDSALYLCASSPVIRGDEQFFGPGTRLTVL.